This T cell receptor beta chain emerged from a study of OX40 agonist ivuxolimab in advanced cancers. Study at large: Dose-escalation patients were diagnosed with hepatocellular carcinoma, melanoma, renal cell cancer or head and neck cancer. Study-level results: Some nonresponders likewise displayed low normalized T-cell clonal expansion. By week 6 at 0.1 to 3.0 mg/kg, blood CD4+ and CD8+ T cells had expanded clonally. Patients who responded partially at 0.1-3.0 mg/kg showed clonal expansion ranking among the lowest.

About this clone itself: Its antigen is not identified.

Produced via immunoSEQ multiplex PCR; TCRdb's table is partial and in-frame only. The repertoire consists of some 96,000 clones, with around nine tenths occurring once and the leading ten covering about 0.15%. This CDR3 has 15 residues. CDR1 is LNHNV, CDR2 YYDKDF, per germline (reference sequence). Trimming cost V 1 base and J 1 base, with 10 bases left between them. The chain combines TRBV15 with TRBJ1-2; perhaps TRBD1 as D (5 bases). Sequenced here: CD4+ or CD8+ T cells sorted from blood, sampled in a trial of the OX40 agonist ivuxolimab. This TCR was recovered from an adult with an advanced solid tumor such as melanoma, head and neck, liver or kidney cancer. The CDR3 nucleotides read TGTGCCACCAGCAGAGCCCGGGACGGTAACTATGGCTACACCTTC. Encoded protein: CATSRARDGNYGYTF.